These 16 T cell receptor beta chains share one sample of origin, sequenced in a study of shared clonotypes between healthy human individuals. Generated by immunoSEQ multiplex PCR, the TCRdb table keeps only in-frame clones and is missing some. This sample has 2 million to 2.5 million clones, with 85% to 95% found just once. The sequenced sample was naive CD4+ T cells from PBMCs. Subset specified: CD45RA+ positively selected. All receptors come from a man aged 18 to 30 in good health. Some clones in this sample may be carry-over from other donors' samples.

The chain combines TRBV4-2 with TRBJ2-7; TRBD2 matches at 9 bases. The V gene's germline CDR1 is LGHNA and CDR2 YNFKEQ. Germline trimming cut 1 base from V and 6 bases from J; bases unmatched to any gene: 4. The CDR3 has 14 residues. CDR3 in amino acids: CASSQASGRFEQYF. The CDR3 region has the DNA TGTGCCAGCAGCCAAGCGAGCGGGAGGTTCGAGCAGTACTTC.

The chain employs TRBV7-2 and TRBJ1-4, with D possibly being TRBD1 (5 bases). Germline CDR1 and CDR2: SGHTA and FQGNSA. V was clipped by 0 bases and J by 7 bases, with 12 bases between them. This CDR3 region has 15 residues. The CDR3 loop is CASSLANHGGEKLFF. The CDR3 nucleotides read TGTGCCAGCAGCTTAGCTAACCACGGGGGTGAAAAACTGTTTTTT. Using reference TRBV7-2 and TRBJ1-4 for the parts outside the CDR3, the full variable domain is GAGVSQSPSNKVTEKGKDVELRCDPISGHTALYWYRQSLGQGLEFLIYFQGNSAPDKSGLPSDRFSAERTGGSVSTLTIQRTQQEDSAVYLCASSLANHGGEKLFFGSGTQLSVL.

This chain joins TRBV2 and TRBJ2-1; the match to TRBD2 covers 12 bases. The trim removed 5 bases at V and 8 bases at J, leaving 7 bases unmatched. CDR3 length: 15 residues. Germline lookup yields CDR1 SNHLY and CDR2 FYNNEI. This CDR3 reads CASSRLAGVEHEQFF. In DNA, the CDR3 is TGTGCCAGCAGTCGACTAGCGGGAGTGGAGCATGAGCAGTTCTTC.

This clone was seen only a few times. The chain joins TRBV2 to TRBJ2-1; TRBD2 matches 10 bases. This CDR3 spans 14 amino acids. V dropped 4 bases and J dropped 7; count of bases not matched to a gene: 4. The germline CDR1 and CDR2 sequences are SNHLY and FYNNEI. For the CDR3, the DNA is TGTGCCAGCAGTGTCTCTAGCGGGAGAAATGAGCAGTTCTTC. This encodes CASSVSSGRNEQFF. The whole variable domain, filled in from reference TRBV2 and TRBJ2-1, reads EPEVTQTPSHQVTQMGQEVILRCVPISNHLYFYWYRQILGQKVEFLVSFYNNEISEKSEIFDDQFSVERPDGSNFTLKIRSTKLEDSAMYFCASSVSSGRNEQFFGPGTRLTVL.

The chain has TRBV28 and TRBJ1-1, with unresolved D. The germline V and J ends were trimmed by 6 bases and 4 bases, with 18 bases remaining between them. CDR1 and CDR2 from the germline V gene are MDHEN and SYDVKM. The CDR3 is made up of 15 amino acids. CDR3 amino acids: CASRKRTLLGTEAFF. CDR3 sequence (DNA): TGTGCCAGCAGAAAACGTACACTCCTAGGCACTGAAGCTTTCTTT.

Remarks on this clone: Other nucleotide sequences in the sample specify the same CDR3. The chain carries TRBV28 and TRBJ1-1; D ambiguous. Trimming removed 6 bases at V and 0 bases at J, with 5 bases between. Germline-derived CDR1 and CDR2 are MDHEN and SYDVKM. CDR3 size: 12 residues. The CDR3 here is CASSPMNTEAFF. The CDR3 nucleotides are TGTGCCAGCAGCCCGATGAACACTGAAGCTTTCTTT.

This chain links TRBV7-2 with TRBJ2-7, with D maybe TRBD1 (6 bases). This CDR3 has 12 residues. With 5 bases removed from V and 4 bases from J, the gap between germline ends came to 9 bases. CDR1 is SGHTA, CDR2 FQGNSA, per germline. Here the CDR3 reads CASSPDRYEQYF. The CDR3 coding sequence is TGTGCCAGCAGCCCGGACAGATACGAGCAGTACTTC.

The chain couples TRBV7-3 to TRBJ2-6, with D hard to call. CDR1 and CDR2 (germline): SGHTA, FQGTGA. This CDR3 region has 15 residues. Trimming pared 1 base from V and 2 bases from J, leaving 6 bases between. The CDR3 is CASSLSWAGANVLTF. CDR3 coding DNA: TGTGCCAGCAGCTTAAGCTGGGCTGGGGCCAACGTCCTGACTTTC.

The chain couples TRBV6-1 to TRBJ2-2; D unclear. This CDR3 spans 14 amino acids. Germline V CDR1 and CDR2: MNHNS, SASEGT. Trimming stripped 7 bases from V and 0 bases from J, with 9 bases between. The CDR3 DNA reads TGTGCCAGCATGATTCTACCGAACACCGGGGAGCTGTTTTTT. Translating it yields CASMILPNTGELFF.

Of note for this clone: The sample carries other DNA sequences with the same CDR3. This chain uses TRBV5-1 with TRBJ1-1, with TRBD1 as a possible D gene (5 bases). Between the trimmed V and J ends, which lost 0 bases and 6 bases, there was a span of 9 bases. Germline CDR1 SGHRS, CDR2 YFSETQ. The CDR3 has 13 residues. The CDR3, as DNA: TGCGCCAGCAGCTTGGGAAGGGGCGCTGAAGCTTTCTTT. Residues: CASSLGRGAEAFF.

This chain links TRBV18 with TRBJ2-2, with D perhaps TRBD2 (6 bases). V was shortened by 2 bases and J by 1 base, with 17 bases between the two germline ends. The germline V gene encodes CDR1 KGHSH and CDR2 LQKENI. This CDR3 comprises 18 residues. CDR3 nucleotides: TGTGCCAGCTCACCATACCTTACCGGGACTGGGAACACCGGGGAGCTGTTTTTT. Protein sequence: CASSPYLTGTGNTGELFF.

The J gene is TRBJ2-5, the V gene TRBV5-1; a possible D gene is TRBD1 (6 bases). This CDR3 spans 16 amino acids. The germline gives CDR1 SGHRS, CDR2 YFSETQ. The V and J ends lost 2 bases and 5 bases respectively, with 19 bases between them. As DNA, the CDR3 is TGCGCCAGCAGCTTTAATGGTGCAGGGGAAGGGGAGACCCAGTACTTC. It is translated as CASSFNGAGEGETQYF.

This clone was detected only a few times. The rearrangement joins TRBV10-1 to TRBJ1-5; tentatively, D is TRBD1 (5 bases). Germline V gene sequence: CDR1 WNHNN, CDR2 SYGVQD (reference sequence). V lost 4 bases to trimming and J lost 6 bases, with 10 bases between them. CDR3 size: 13 residues. The CDR3, as DNA: TGCGCCAGCAGTGGACAGATTGGTCAGCCCCAGCATTTT. Protein: CASSGQIGQPQHF.

V and J are TRBV7-8 and TRBJ2-2; D not resolved. This CDR3 has 13 residues. Trimming took 5 bases from V and 4 from J, leaving 8 bases between them. Germline lookup yields CDR1 SGHVS and CDR2 FQNEAQ. The CDR3 sequence is CASSRQVTGELFF. CDR3 coding DNA: TGTGCCAGCAGCAGACAAGTCACCGGGGAGCTGTTTTTT.

The genes are TRBV9 and TRBJ2-3; possibly TRBD2 for D (5 bases). This CDR3 region has 12 residues. Per germline, CDR1 SGDLS and CDR2 YYNGEE. The ends were cut back, 4 bases at V and 5 bases at J, with 8 bases in the middle. CDR3 loop: CASSMAGDTQYF. CDR3 bases: TGTGCCAGCAGCATGGCGGGAGATACGCAGTATTTT.

The count of this clone is one. V gene TRBV19 combines with J gene TRBJ1-2, with a possible D match to TRBD1 (6 bases). The V end was cut by 6 bases, the J end by 10 bases, with 27 bases between. From germline, CDR1 is LNHDA and CDR2 SQIVND (reference sequence). This CDR3 comprises 16 residues. In DNA, the CDR3 is TGTGCCAGTAGCCAAACCCACAGGTTGGCTGGGACACCCTACACCTTC. It translates to CASSQTHRLAGTPYTF. Complete variable domain (other parts from reference TRBV19 and TRBJ1-2): DGGITQSPKYLFRKEGQNVTLSCEQNLNHDAMYWYRQDPGQGLRLIYYSQIVNDFQKGDIAEGYSVSREKKESFPLTVTSAQKNPTAFYLCASSQTHRLAGTPYTFGSGTRLTVV.